The 12 T cell receptor beta chains in this list originate from one sample, sequenced in a study of Ad26.COV2.S vaccination and SARS-CoV-2 variants. Treatment of the sample: about 20 received Ad26.COV2.S at low or high dose, single or two shots; several received placebo; per-sample allocation not given. Collection of the samples took place on day 63 after the first injection of vaccine or placebo. TCRdb's table, derived via immunoSEQ multiplex PCR, lists solely in-frame clones and lacks some. This sample has some 340,000 clones, with more than 70% found just once. The specimen comprised peripheral blood, sampled in a trial of Ad26.COV2.S vaccine versus placebo. These receptors all stem from a person between 18 and 59 years old who received the Ad26.COV2.S COVID-19 vaccine or a placebo.

The chain joins TRBV27 to TRBJ2-3, with 12 bases identical to TRBD2. CDR1 MNHEY and CDR2 SMNVEV come from the germline V gene (reference sequence). V shed 4 bases, J shed 2 bases, and the junction held 13 bases outside the gene matches. The CDR3 covers 19 residues. This CDR3 reads CASSYFSGTSGSYTDTQYF. CDR3 coding DNA: TGTGCCAGCAGTTATTTCTCCGGGACTAGCGGGTCCTACACAGATACGCAGTATTTT.

This chain connects TRBV5-5 to TRBJ2-5; a possible D gene is TRBD1 (8 bases). The germline V and J ends were trimmed by 4 bases and 4 bases, with 20 bases remaining between them. The CDR3 extends over 16 amino acids. Per the germline V gene, CDR1 is SGHKS and CDR2 is YYEKEE (reference sequence). The CDR3 nucleotides are TGTGCCAGCAGCGACTTGAGGGAGGGGACAGGAGAGACCCAGTACTTC. Its protein is CASSDLREGTGETQYF.

This rearrangement joins TRBV7-2 to TRBJ1-4, with no clear D. Trimming took 5 bases from V and 4 from J, leaving 23 bases between them. The germline gives CDR1 SGHTA, CDR2 FQGNSA. This CDR3 comprises 18 residues. The DNA of the CDR3 is TGTGCCAGCAGCAAACTACTGGGTCGGGGTACTTATAATGAAAAACTGTTTTTT. As protein: CASSKLLGRGTYNEKLFF.

This chain joins TRBV11-2 and TRBJ2-6; D is ambiguous. With 1 base removed from V and 0 bases from J, the gap between germline ends came to 7 bases. The CDR3 contains 16 residues. Per the germline V gene, CDR1 is SGHAT and CDR2 is FQNNGV. CDR3 coding DNA: TGTGCCAGCAGCTTAGGGGCAGCCTCTGGGGCCAACGTCCTGACTTTC. It yields the protein CASSLGAASGANVLTF.

This sequence joins TRBV9 and TRBJ2-5, with TRBD2 matching over 7 bases. CDR1 and CDR2 (germline): SGDLS, YYNGEE. J gave up 1 base and V 4 bases, and 7 bases lay outside the gene matches. CDR3 length: 15 amino acids. The chain's CDR3 is CASSPWGGSQETQYF. Here the CDR3 DNA reads TGTGCCAGCAGCCCGTGGGGGGGATCCCAAGAGACCCAGTACTTC.

The chain combines TRBV4-1 with TRBJ1-3; the D is unclear. The CDR3 runs to 18 residues. The V gene's germline CDR1 is MGHRA and CDR2 YSYEKL. Trimming removed 3 bases from V and 0 bases from J, with 18 bases in between. The CDR3 here is CASSQIAPPPGSGNTIYF. The DNA for the CDR3 is TGCGCCAGCAGCCAGATAGCGCCCCCGCCGGGCTCTGGAAACACCATATATTTT.

This clone was detected only a few times. This chain joins TRBV14 and TRBJ1-1; possible D gene TRBD1, 5 bases. The CDR3 runs to 17 residues. The ends were cut back, 0 bases at V and 1 base at J, with 15 bases in the middle. From germline, CDR1 is SGHDN and CDR2 FVKESK. CDR3 coding DNA: TGTGCCAGCAGCCAAGATCAGTTGGGACGTAGGAACACTGAAGCTTTCTTT. This gives the protein CASSQDQLGRRNTEAFF.

V usage is TRBV5-8 and J usage is TRBJ1-1, with D possibly being TRBD1 (6 bases). The V and J ends lost 0 bases and 3 bases respectively, with 9 bases between them. The CDR3 is made up of 14 amino acids. Per the germline V gene, CDR1 is SGHTS and CDR2 is YDEGEE. The DNA for the CDR3 is TGTGCCAGCAGCTTGGGGGGGCACGACACTGAAGCTTTCTTT. This encodes CASSLGGHDTEAFF.

The genes are TRBV2 and TRBJ1-6; a possible D gene is TRBD1 (5 bases). V lost 0 bases and J lost 0, with 18 bases in between. In germline, CDR1 is SNHLY, CDR2 FYNNEI. The CDR3 spans 20 residues. The CDR3 coding sequence is TGTGCCAGCAGTGAAGCGCGGGGGACTAAGGCGAGCTCCTATAATTCACCCCTCCACTTT. This codes for CASSEARGTKASSYNSPLHF.

V gene TRBV6-5 combines with J gene TRBJ2-7; D remains unclear. This CDR3 contains 14 residues. Looked up from germline, CDR1 is MNHEY and CDR2 is SVGAGI. Trimming removed 6 bases at V and 0 bases at J, with 12 bases between. CDR3 amino acids: CASSLRQSSYEQYF. As DNA, the CDR3 is TGTGCCAGCAGCCTCCGACAAAGCTCCTACGAGCAGTACTTC.

This chain joins TRBV7-3 and TRBJ2-3, with TRBD2 matching 12 bases. The germline V gene encodes CDR1 SGHTA and CDR2 FQGTGA. V shed 5 bases, J shed 10 bases, and the junction held 10 bases outside the gene matches. This CDR3 contains 15 residues. The CDR3 DNA follows: TGTGCCAGCAGCCTTGCTAGCGGGGGGGCGAGAGCGCAGTATTTT. Amino acid sequence: CASSLASGGARAQYF.

V gene TRBV29-1 combines with J gene TRBJ1-2; D may be TRBD1 (5 bases). Trimming shortened V by 7 bases and J by 0 bases, and 9 bases separated the two germline ends. CDR3 length: 12 amino acids. Germline V CDR1 and CDR2: SQVTM, ANQGSEA. CDR3 DNA sequence: TGCAGCGGCGACAGCACTAACTATGGCTACACCTTC. It codes for CSGDSTNYGYTF.